Here is one T cell receptor (beta chain) with its context. These data are taken from a study of blood T cells in healthy people across ages. There are 15 residues in the CDR3. V was clipped by 2 bases and J by 5 bases; unmatched bases: 7. Germline lookup yields CDR1 SGHDT and CDR2 YYEEEE. With a J-beta primer mix and a sample-barcoded 5' primer, a second PCR ran about 6 to 11 cycles. TCRdb reprocessed the 5' RACE reads via MiXCR and lists one record per CDR3 protein. This sample has fewer than 2 million distinct CDR3 sequences, with 30% to 40% found just once. Material for sequencing was blood. This receptor was taken from a human donor in good health. The V and J genes are TRBV5-6 and TRBJ2-5; 9 bases match TRBD1. CDR3 sequence reads: CASSLVQGAYETQYF. The CDR3 DNA sequence: TGTGCCAGCAGCTTAGTACAGGGGGCGTATGAGACCCAGTACTTC.